Each of the 10 T cell receptor beta chains below was sequenced from the same sample in a study of CD8 T cells in Susac syndrome. cDNA came from approximately 0.5 to 1 ug RNA primed by random hexamers. Via MiXCR, TCRdb re-called the immunoSEQ multiplex PCR reads, giving one row per CDR3 protein. The sample yields 50,000 or so distinct CDR3 sequences, about 91% seen once. Sequencing was performed on CD8+ T cells from PBMCs. Source of these receptors: a human donor in good health.

This chain links TRBV24-1 with TRBJ2-2; tentatively, D is TRBD1 or TRBD2 (5 bases each). With 8 bases removed from V and 5 bases from J, the gap between germline ends came to 11 bases. Germline V gene lookup returns CDR1 KGHDR and CDR2 SFDVKD. This CDR3 comprises 13 residues. CDR3 bases: TGTGCCACCAACGGGACGGATACCGGGGAGCTGTTTTTT. It specifies CATNGTDTGELFF.

This sequence joins TRBV4-3 and TRBJ2-2, with 9 bases identical to TRBD1. CDR1 and CDR2 (germline): LGHNA, YSLEER. CDR3 size: 21 residues. The V segment lost 0 bases and the J segment 5 bases; nucleotides outside the gene matches: 19. The CDR3 spells CASSQDVESSSGQGFTGELFF. CDR3 DNA: TGCGCCAGCAGCCAAGACGTAGAATCCTCCTCGGGACAGGGTTTTACCGGGGAGCTGTTTTTT.

This clonotype appeared once. The rearrangement joins TRBV7-9 to TRBJ2-3; D gene ambiguous. The germline CDR1 and CDR2 sequences are SEHNR and FQNEAQ (reference sequence). This CDR3 region has 15 residues. Trimming left V 3 bases short and J 1 base short, with 11 bases between. The CDR3 DNA reads as TGTGCCAGCAGCTTGGAACTGGCAGGCACAGATACGCAGTATTTT. This codes for CASSLELAGTDTQYF.

The J gene is TRBJ1-2, the V gene TRBV19; D not resolved. CDR1 LNHDA and CDR2 SQIVND come from the germline V gene (reference sequence). V was cut by 0 bases and J by 3 bases, with 17 bases left in between. This CDR3 is built from 17 residues. This CDR3 reads CASSIDESGRYHYGYTF. Here the CDR3 DNA reads TGTGCCAGTAGTATAGATGAATCCGGAAGATACCACTATGGCTACACCTTC.

V gene TRBV7-2 combines with J gene TRBJ2-7; TRBD1 matches 11 bases. Trimming cost V 4 bases and J 5 bases; bases outside gene matches: 10. This CDR3 region has 16 residues. Germline V gene sequence: CDR1 SGHTA, CDR2 FQGNSA. CDR3 protein: CASSSYWTGGYHEQYF. The CDR3 DNA reads TGTGCCAGCAGCTCCTATTGGACAGGGGGCTACCACGAGCAGTACTTC.

The chain links TRBV20-1 to TRBJ1-5; no clear D gene. Between the trimmed V and J ends, which lost 1 base and 0 bases, there was a span of 10 bases. CDR1 DFQATT and CDR2 SNEGSKA come from the germline V gene (reference sequence). There are 15 residues in the CDR3. The CDR3 region is CSARGTAYSNQPQHF. In DNA, the CDR3 is TGCAGTGCTAGAGGAACAGCTTATAGCAATCAGCCCCAGCATTTT.

CDR3 in amino acids: CASSQAGGASEKLFF. Written as DNA, the CDR3 is TGCGCCAGCAGCCAAGCAGGGGGCGCGAGTGAAAAACTGTTTTTT. The chain joins TRBV4-3 to TRBJ1-4, with 8 bases matching TRBD1. The CDR3 loop spans 15 amino acids. The germline V gene encodes CDR1 LGHNA and CDR2 YSLEER. The V segment lost 1 base and the J segment 7 bases; nucleotides outside the gene matches: 5.

The chain couples TRBV9 to TRBJ2-2; tentatively, D is TRBD2 (6 bases). CDR1 is SGDLS and CDR2 is YYNGEE in the germline V gene. CDR3 length: 16 residues. Between the trimmed V and J ends, which lost 4 bases and 6 bases, there was a span of 19 bases. CDR3 coding DNA: TGTGCCAGCAGCCCGACGGGAGCGCCCGTTGCCGGGGAGCTGTTTTTT. Amino acid sequence: CASSPTGAPVAGELFF.

This clonotype was observed a single time. CDR3 nucleotides: TGTGCCAGTAGTATAGGGGACCCCAATGAGCAGTTCTTC. It translates to CASSIGDPNEQFF. The chain couples TRBV19 to TRBJ2-1; perhaps D is TRBD1 or TRBD2 (5 bases each). CDR1 is LNHDA, CDR2 SQIVND, per germline (reference sequence). The germline V and J ends were trimmed by 1 base and 6 bases, with 7 bases remaining between them. The CDR3 length is 13 residues.

V usage is TRBV13 and J usage is TRBJ2-5, with 7 bases lining up with TRBD1. The germline V gene encodes CDR1 PRHDT and CDR2 FYEKMQ (reference sequence). The CDR3 has 15 residues. V was pared by 5 bases and J by 1 base, with 7 bases of the junction left unmatched. This CDR3 is CASSDRDRLQETQYF. Written as DNA, the CDR3 is TGTGCCAGCAGCGACCGGGACAGACTCCAAGAGACCCAGTACTTC.